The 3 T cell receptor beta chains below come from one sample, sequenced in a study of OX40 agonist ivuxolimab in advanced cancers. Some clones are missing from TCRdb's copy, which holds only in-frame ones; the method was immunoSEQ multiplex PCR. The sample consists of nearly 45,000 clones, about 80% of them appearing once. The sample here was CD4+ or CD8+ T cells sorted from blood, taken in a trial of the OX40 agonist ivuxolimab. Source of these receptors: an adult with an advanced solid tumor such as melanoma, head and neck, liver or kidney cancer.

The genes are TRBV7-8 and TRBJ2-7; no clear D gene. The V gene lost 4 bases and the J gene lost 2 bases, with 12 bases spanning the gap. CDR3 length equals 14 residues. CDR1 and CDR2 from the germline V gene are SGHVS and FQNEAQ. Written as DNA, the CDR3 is TGTGCCAGCAGCTCGGACCTAGGTCCCTACGAGCAGTACTTC. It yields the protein CASSSDLGPYEQYF.

The CDR3 here is CAWSRGAQAGNTIYF. CDR3 coding DNA: TGTGCCTGGAGCCGGGGGGCGCAAGCCGGAAACACCATATATTTT. The chain uses TRBV30 and TRBJ1-3, with a possible D match to TRBD1 (6 bases). This CDR3 is built from 15 residues. CDR1 and CDR2 from the germline V gene are GTSNPN and SVGIG (reference sequence). V lost 3 bases and J lost 4, with 16 bases in between.

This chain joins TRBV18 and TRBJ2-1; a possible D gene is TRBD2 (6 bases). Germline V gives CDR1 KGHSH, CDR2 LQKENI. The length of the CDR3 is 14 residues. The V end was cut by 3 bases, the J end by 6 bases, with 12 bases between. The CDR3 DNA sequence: TGTGCCAGCTCACCGCACGTGGAGGGCAATGAGCAGTTCTTC. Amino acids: CASSPHVEGNEQFF.